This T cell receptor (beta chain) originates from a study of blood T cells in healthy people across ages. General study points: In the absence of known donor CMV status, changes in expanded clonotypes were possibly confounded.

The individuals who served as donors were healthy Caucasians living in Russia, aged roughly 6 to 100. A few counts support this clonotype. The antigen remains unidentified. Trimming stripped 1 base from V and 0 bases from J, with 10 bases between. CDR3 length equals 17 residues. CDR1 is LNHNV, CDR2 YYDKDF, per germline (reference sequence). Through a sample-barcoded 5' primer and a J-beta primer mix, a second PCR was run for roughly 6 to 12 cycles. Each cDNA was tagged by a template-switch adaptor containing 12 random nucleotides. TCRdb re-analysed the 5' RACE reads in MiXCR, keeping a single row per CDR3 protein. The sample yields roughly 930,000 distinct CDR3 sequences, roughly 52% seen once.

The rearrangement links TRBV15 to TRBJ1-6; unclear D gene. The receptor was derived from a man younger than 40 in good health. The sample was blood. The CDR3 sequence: CATSRVLHSSYNSPLHF. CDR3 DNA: TGTGCCACCAGCAGAGTATTGCATAGCTCCTATAATTCACCCCTCCACTTT.